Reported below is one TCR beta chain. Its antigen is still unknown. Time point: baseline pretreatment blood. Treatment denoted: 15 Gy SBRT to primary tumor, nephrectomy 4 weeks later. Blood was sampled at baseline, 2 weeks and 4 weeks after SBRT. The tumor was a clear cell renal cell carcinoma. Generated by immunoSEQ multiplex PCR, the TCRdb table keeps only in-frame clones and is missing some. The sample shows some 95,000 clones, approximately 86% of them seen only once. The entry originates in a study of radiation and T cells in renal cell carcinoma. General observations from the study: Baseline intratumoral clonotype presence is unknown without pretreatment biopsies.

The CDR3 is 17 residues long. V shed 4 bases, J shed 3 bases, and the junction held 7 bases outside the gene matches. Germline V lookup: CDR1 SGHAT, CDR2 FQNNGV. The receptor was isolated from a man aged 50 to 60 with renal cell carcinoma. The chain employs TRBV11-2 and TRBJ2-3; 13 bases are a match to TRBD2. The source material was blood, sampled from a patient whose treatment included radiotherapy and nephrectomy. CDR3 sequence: CASSSPGTSGITDTQYF. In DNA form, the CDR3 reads TGTGCCAGCAGCTCCCCCGGGACTAGCGGGATTACAGATACGCAGTATTTT.